A single sample gave rise to the 25 T cell receptor beta chains below, sequenced in a study of blood T cell repertoires in COVID-19 (dated by TCRdb to 2020 to 2021). Library preparation was by the immunoSEQ multiplex PCR assay. Held by TCRdb, this immuneACCESS table contains in-frame sequences only and omits some clones. Under half of the omission traces to an unresolved V gene where checked; the cause of the rest is unknown. The sample has approximately 140,000 clones on record, just over 85% of them singletons. Of the sample, more than 3% falls within the top ten clones. The source material was peripheral blood. All receptors come from a man between 65 and 85 years old with acute or convalescent COVID-19.

This sequence joins TRBV6-5 and TRBJ2-2; 9 nucleotides match TRBD2. The CDR3 runs to 15 residues. In germline, CDR1 is MNHEY, CDR2 SVGAGI. J was trimmed by 4 bases and V by 4 bases; bases with no gene match: 4. The chain's CDR3 is CASSWISGSTGELFF. CDR3 bases: TGTGCCAGCAGTTGGATTAGCGGGAGCACCGGGGAGCTGTTTTTT.

The chain combines TRBV28 with TRBJ2-4; 10 bases line up with TRBD1. V lost 6 bases to trimming and J lost 3 bases; unmatched junction nucleotides: 5. Germline V lookup: CDR1 MDHEN, CDR2 SYDVKM. This CDR3 contains 15 residues. The CDR3 nucleotides are TGTGCCAGCAGGACAGGGGGCAATCACAAAAACATTCAGTACTTC. Translating gives CASRTGGNHKNIQYF.

CDR3 bases: TGTGCCAGTAGTCTCCCTCGGACAGGGGCGGGCAATCAGCCCCAGCATTTT. Amino acids: CASSLPRTGAGNQPQHF. The V and J genes are TRBV19 and TRBJ1-5, with 9 bases lining up with TRBD1. The CDR3 spans 17 residues. The junction had 10 bases not matched to a gene; V was cut back by 5 bases and J by 2 bases. Germline CDR1 and CDR2: LNHDA and SQIVND (reference sequence).

The CDR3: CASSGRDRGTGELFF. The CDR3 DNA reads as TGTGCCAGCAGTGGTCGAGACAGGGGCACCGGGGAGCTGTTTTTT. The genes are TRBV6-2 or TRBV6-3 and TRBJ2-2; 8 bases align to TRBD1. After removal of 5 bases from V and 4 bases from J, the junction contained 6 bases not matched to a gene. The V gene's germline CDR1 is MNHEY and CDR2 SVGEGT. The CDR3 contains 15 residues.

The chain links TRBV6-4 to TRBJ2-1, with TRBD2 identical over 10 bases. This CDR3 contains 14 residues. Germline trimming cut 6 bases from V and 10 bases from J; bases unmatched to any gene: 9. Germline lookup yields CDR1 MRHNA and CDR2 SNTAGT. The CDR3 region has the DNA TGTGCCAGCAGGACGCTAGCGGGAGTCGGCGAGCAGTTCTTC. This gives the protein CASRTLAGVGEQFF.

V gene TRBV5-1 combines with J gene TRBJ1-1, with D possibly matching TRBD1 (6 bases). Looked up from germline, CDR1 is SGHRS and CDR2 is YFSETQ. The V and J ends lost 1 base and 1 base respectively, with 14 bases between them. The CDR3 sequence is 16 residues long. The CDR3 here is CASSLSVTGPNTEAFF. CDR3 DNA: TGCGCCAGCAGCTTGTCTGTGACAGGCCCGAACACTGAAGCTTTCTTT.

This clone came up once. Here the CDR3 reads CASSLLTGMEETQYF. DNA for the CDR3: TGTGCCAGCAGCTTACTGACAGGGATGGAAGAGACCCAGTACTTC. The chain joins TRBV5-4 to TRBJ2-5; TRBD1 agrees at 7 bases. In germline, CDR1 is SGHNT, CDR2 YYREEE (reference sequence). The CDR3 extends over 15 amino acids. V lost 2 bases, J lost 3 bases, and 7 bases stayed unmatched.

The gene calls are TRBV10-3 and TRBJ1-1; 8 bases are shared with TRBD1. Per germline, CDR1 ENHRY and CDR2 SYGVKD. The CDR3 has 18 residues. With V trimmed by 10 bases and J by 0 bases, 19 bases remained unmatched. CDR3 DNA: TGTGCCACCAGGAGACCCTCAGCAGGGGGCGGCATGAACACTGAAGCTTTCTTT. Residues: CATRRPSAGGGMNTEAFF.

This clone was detected only once. The J gene is TRBJ1-2, the V gene TRBV28; TRBD1 matches at 9 bases. The CDR3 is 15 residues long. In germline, CDR1 is MDHEN, CDR2 SYDVKM. V lost 4 bases and J lost 0; bases outside the gene matches: 3. CDR3: CASSWTGVPNYGYTF. DNA for the CDR3: TGTGCCAGCAGTTGGACAGGGGTTCCTAACTATGGCTACACCTTC.

V usage is TRBV19 and J usage is TRBJ1-2; no clear D gene. The CDR3 spans 12 residues. Germline assignment: CDR1 LNHDA and CDR2 SQIVND (reference sequence). V was shortened by 4 bases and J by 5 bases, with 8 bases between the two germline ends. The CDR3 DNA reads TGTGCCAGTAGTACCCGGGTTTATGGCTACACCTTC. This gives the protein CASSTRVYGYTF.

This rearrangement joins TRBV7-2 to TRBJ1-6, with 7 nucleotides matching TRBD1. CDR3 length: 16 amino acids. V was clipped by 2 bases and J by 9 bases; unmatched bases: 10. Germline assignment: CDR1 SGHTA and CDR2 FQGNSA. The CDR3 region is CASSLIDLRQGSPLHF. The CDR3 DNA follows: TGTGCCAGCAGCTTAATAGATCTTCGACAGGGTTCACCCCTCCACTTT. The full variable domain, in which reference TRBV7-2 and TRBJ1-6 provide the parts outside the CDR3, is GAGVSQSPSNKVTEKGKDVELRCDPISGHTALYWYRQSLGQGLEFLIYFQGNSAPDKSGLPSDRFSAERTGGSVSTLTIQRTQQEDSAVYLCASSLIDLRQGSPLHFGNGTRLTVT.

This clone is a singleton in its sample. The chain uses TRBV29-1 and TRBJ2-2; tentatively, D is TRBD1 (6 bases). Germline V gene data show CDR1 as SQVTM and CDR2 as ANQGSEA. V was pared by 1 base and J by 4 bases, with 13 bases between. CDR3 length: 15 amino acids. The CDR3 loop is CSVEAGAPGTGELFF. The CDR3 nucleotides are TGCAGCGTTGAAGCAGGGGCTCCGGGCACCGGGGAGCTGTTTTTT.

This sequence joins TRBV5-1 and TRBJ2-3; 8 bases align to TRBD2. Germline trimming cut 0 bases from V and 2 bases from J; bases unmatched to any gene: 17. Looked up from germline, CDR1 is SGHRS and CDR2 is YFSETQ. The CDR3 length is 20 residues. In DNA form, the CDR3 reads TGCGCCAGCAGCTTGGCCCCCCCGGCTAGCGGGTGGCTTGACACAGATACGCAGTATTTT. It encodes CASSLAPPASGWLDTDTQYF.

In this sample, this clone turned up a few times. The V call is TRBV6-5, the J call TRBJ1-5, with D possibly matching TRBD1 (6 bases). Germline CDR1 is MNHEY and CDR2 is SVGAGI. The CDR3 extends over 15 amino acids. The V end was cut by 6 bases, the J end by 3 bases, with 15 bases between. For the CDR3, the DNA is TGTGCCAGCAGCCCACCGACAGGAAACAATCAGCCCCAGCATTTT. This codes for CASSPPTGNNQPQHF.

V usage is TRBV20-1 and J usage is TRBJ1-1; weak D call: TRBD1 (5 bases). Between the trimmed V and J ends, which lost 2 bases and 13 bases, there was a span of 11 bases. The CDR3 has 10 residues. The germline gives CDR1 DFQATT, CDR2 SNEGSKA (reference sequence). The CDR3 protein is CSARRGEDFF. The CDR3 nucleotides are TGCAGTGCTAGAAGGGGTGAGGATTTCTTT.

This CDR3 reads CASSIGLAASYNEQFF. As DNA, the CDR3 is TGCGCCAGCAGCATCGGACTAGCTGCCTCCTACAATGAGCAGTTCTTC. The genes are TRBV5-1 and TRBJ2-1, with 8 positions matching TRBD2. Trimming at V came to 4 bases and at J to 0 bases, leaving 6 bases not matched to a gene. The CDR3 length is 16 residues. Germline V gene lookup returns CDR1 SGHRS and CDR2 YFSETQ.

This chain links TRBV6-2 or TRBV6-3 with TRBJ2-2; 7 bases align to TRBD1. The CDR3 loop spans 18 amino acids. With 2 bases clipped from V and 3 bases from J, the junction kept 12 bases outside the gene matches. Looked up from germline, CDR1 is MNHEY and CDR2 is SVGEGT. CDR3 in DNA: TGTGCCAGCAGTTACAGACAGGGTCTAGCCAGTTACACCGGGGAGCTGTTTTTT. This codes for CASSYRQGLASYTGELFF.

The chain is built from TRBV28 and TRBJ2-5, with 7 bases aligning to TRBD1. CDR3 length equals 15 residues. Per the germline V gene, CDR1 is MDHEN and CDR2 is SYDVKM. V lost 3 bases and J lost 2; bases outside the gene matches: 6. The CDR3 is CASSFGSTGQETQYF. In DNA, the CDR3 is TGTGCCAGCAGTTTTGGTTCGACAGGGCAAGAGACCCAGTACTTC. The full variable domain, completed using reference TRBV28 and TRBJ2-5, is DVKVTQSSRYLVKRTGEKVFLECVQDMDHENMFWYRQDPGLGLRLIYFSYDVKMKEKGDIPEGYSVSREKKERFSLILESASTNQTSMYLCASSFGSTGQETQYFGPGTRLLVL.

CDR3 protein: CASSSEDTQYF. The DNA for the CDR3 is TGTGCCAGCAGTTCCGAGGATACGCAGTATTTT. V and J are TRBV7-6 and TRBJ2-3; D gene unclear. CDR3 size: 11 residues. Germline loops: CDR1 SGHVS, CDR2 FNYEAQ. V was clipped by 6 bases and J by 6 bases, with 7 bases between them.

The chain combines TRBV24-1 with TRBJ2-7; TRBD2 matches 9 bases. Per the germline V gene, CDR1 is KGHDR and CDR2 is SFDVKD. CDR3 size: 14 residues. The junction had 7 bases not matched to a gene; V was cut back by 5 bases and J by 6 bases. The CDR3 bases are TGTGCCACCAGTGTTAGCGGGAGAGTCGGCGAGCAGTACTTC. It is translated as CATSVSGRVGEQYF.

This clone was recorded once. The chain carries TRBV7-6 and TRBJ2-1, with D perhaps TRBD2 (6 bases). The germline V gene encodes CDR1 SGHVS and CDR2 FNYEAQ. With 6 bases removed from V and 6 bases from J, the gap between germline ends came to 18 bases. The CDR3 consists of 15 residues. This CDR3 reads CASREFRDSFNEQFF. For the CDR3, the DNA is TGTGCCAGCAGGGAATTCCGGGACTCATTCAATGAGCAGTTCTTC.

This rearrangement joins TRBV6-1 to TRBJ2-7; D is ambiguous. This CDR3 contains 17 residues. The germline V gene has CDR1 MNHNS and CDR2 SASEGT. Trimming removed 4 bases from V and 0 bases from J, with 19 bases in between. The CDR3 coding sequence is TGTGCCAGCAGTGCCGCGGCCGGAACGACGGTCTCCTACGAGCAGTACTTC. Its protein is CASSAAAGTTVSYEQYF.

The table lists this clone with a few counts. The chain couples TRBV24-1 to TRBJ2-2; 8 bases align to TRBD1. The J segment lost 0 bases and the V segment lost 8 bases, leaving 10 bases of the junction unmatched. Germline CDR1 KGHDR, CDR2 SFDVKD. The length of the CDR3 is 17 residues. CDR3 region: CATMDRDRGANTGELFF. Written as DNA, the CDR3 is TGTGCCACCATGGACAGGGACAGAGGAGCGAACACCGGGGAGCTGTTTTTT.

This clone is a singleton in its sample. V gene TRBV29-1 combines with J gene TRBJ1-3; D gene uncertain. Germline V CDR1 and CDR2: SQVTM, ANQGSEA. The CDR3 spans 12 residues. V was pared by 6 bases and J by 4 bases, with 10 bases between. CDR3 sequence reads: CSVRLTGNTIYF. In DNA, the CDR3 is TGCAGCGTGCGGCTAACCGGAAACACCATATATTTT.

This chain joins TRBV28 and TRBJ2-7, with 8 nucleotides matching TRBD1. Germline V gene sequence: CDR1 MDHEN, CDR2 SYDVKM. The CDR3 has 14 amino acids. V lost 7 bases, J lost 4 bases, and 9 bases stayed unmatched. CDR3 protein: CASTLGQVTYEQYF. CDR3 DNA sequence: TGTGCCAGCACCCTGGGACAGGTAACTTACGAGCAGTACTTC.